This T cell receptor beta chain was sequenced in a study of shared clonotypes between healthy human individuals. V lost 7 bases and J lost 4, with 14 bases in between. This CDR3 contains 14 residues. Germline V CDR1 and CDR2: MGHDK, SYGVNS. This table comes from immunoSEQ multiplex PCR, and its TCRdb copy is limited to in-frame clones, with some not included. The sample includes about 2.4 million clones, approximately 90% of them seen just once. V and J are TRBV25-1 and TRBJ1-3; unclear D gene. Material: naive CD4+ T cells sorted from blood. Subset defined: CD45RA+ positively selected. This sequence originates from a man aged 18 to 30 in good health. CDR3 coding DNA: TGTGCCAGCACCCCGTCTGGGAGCGGAAACACCATATATTTT. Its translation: CASTPSGSGNTIYF.